The 11 T cell receptor beta chains presented below share a single source sample, sequenced in a study of beta chain features in type 1 diabetes. Expressed TCRB transcripts were sequenced because the entire RNA isolate underwent reverse transcription. Method: immunoSEQ multiplex PCR; TCRdb's copy keeps in-frame clones and lacks some. Of under 500,000 clones in the sample, approximately 30% were seen once. The sample was naive CD4+ T cells from blood. The receptor source for this set is a young man in good health.

V gene TRBV30 combines with J gene TRBJ1-5, with D unresolved. With 1 base removed from V and 2 bases from J, the gap between germline ends came to 12 bases. This CDR3 is 15 amino acids long. The germline V gene has CDR1 GTSNPN and CDR2 SVGIG (reference sequence). The CDR3 bases are TGTGCCTGGAGTGCGACTAAACGAGGCAATCAGCCCCAGCATTTT. Protein product: CAWSATKRGNQPQHF.

This clone has more than one count but fewer than ten. V is TRBV30 and J is TRBJ2-7, with D tentatively TRBD1 (5 bases). V lost 0 bases to trimming and J lost 6 bases, with 18 bases between them. Germline loops: CDR1 GTSNPN, CDR2 SVGIG (reference sequence). This CDR3 has 15 amino acids. CDR3 DNA sequence: TGTGCCTGGAGTGTTCTACAGGCCCCCACCACCGAGCAGTACTTC. This gives the protein CAWSVLQAPTTEQYF.

This chain links TRBV29-1 with TRBJ2-3; the D gene is possibly TRBD2 (5 bases). The CDR3 runs to 15 residues. Trimming cost V 5 bases and J 2 bases, with 17 bases left between them. Germline CDR1 is SQVTM and CDR2 is ANQGSEA. DNA for the CDR3: TGCAGCGTTCCCGACGACTGGGAGATCACAGATACGCAGTATTTT. This sequence encodes CSVPDDWEITDTQYF.

This clone was seen a handful of times. The gene calls are TRBV4-3 and TRBJ2-2; D is possibly TRBD2 (6 bases). The CDR3 covers 16 residues. Germline lookup yields CDR1 LGHNA and CDR2 YSLEER. The ends were cut back, 0 bases at V and 1 base at J, with 9 bases in the middle. The DNA for the CDR3 is TGCGCCAGCAGCCAAGAACTAGCCGTGAACACCGGGGAGCTGTTTTTT. As protein: CASSQELAVNTGELFF.

The chain uses TRBV30 and TRBJ2-7, with unresolved D. The length of the CDR3 is 12 residues. Per the germline V gene, CDR1 is GTSNPN and CDR2 is SVGIG (reference sequence). V was cut by 2 bases and J by 8 bases, with 13 bases left in between. The CDR3 region is CAWSQNTGKQYF. In DNA, the CDR3 is TGTGCCTGGAGTCAAAACACTGGAAAGCAGTACTTC. Variable domain in full (rest from reference TRBV30 and TRBJ2-7): SQTIHQWPATLVQPVGSPLSLECTVEGTSNPNLYWYRQAAGRGLQLLFYSVGIGQISSEVPQNLSASRPQDRQFILSSKKLLLSDSGFYLCAWSQNTGKQYFGPGTRLTVT.

This clone was seen more than once but under ten times. This sequence joins TRBV30 and TRBJ2-1, with TRBD2 matching 9 bases. Looked up from germline, CDR1 is GTSNPN and CDR2 is SVGIG (reference sequence). V gave up 4 bases and J gave up 0 bases; unmatched junction bases: 1. The CDR3 consists of 14 residues. The CDR3 coding sequence is TGTGCCTGGACGGGACTAGCCTCCTACAATGAGCAGTTCTTC. Amino acid sequence: CAWTGLASYNEQFF.

The table lists this clone with a count of one. The chain joins TRBV6-6 to TRBJ1-1, with D perhaps matching TRBD1 (5 bases). CDR1 and CDR2 (germline): MNHNY, SVGAGI (reference sequence). Trimming pared 2 bases from V and 1 base from J, leaving 11 bases between. The CDR3 loop spans 15 amino acids. The DNA for the CDR3 is TGTGCCAGCAGTTACGGTCGACAGAGGAACACTGAAGCTTTCTTT. It encodes CASSYGRQRNTEAFF.

The chain has TRBV7-2 and TRBJ2-1; 8 nucleotides match TRBD2. Germline V gene lookup returns CDR1 SGHTA and CDR2 FQGNSA. The CDR3 length is 18 residues. V trimming: 4 bases; J trimming: 1 base; junction bases outside the gene matches: 12. The CDR3: CASSSLGQLAESYNEQFF. As DNA, the CDR3 is TGTGCCAGCAGCTCCCTGGGGCAACTAGCGGAATCCTACAATGAGCAGTTCTTC.

To note about this clone: At the DNA level, this CDR3 is encoded by other sequences in the same sample as well. The rearrangement uses TRBV10-3 and TRBJ2-5; D unresolved. The V gene lost 8 bases and the J gene lost 1 base, with 5 bases spanning the gap. The CDR3 has 11 amino acids. Germline values: CDR1 ENHRY, CDR2 SYGVKD. In nucleotides, the CDR3 is TGTGCCATCGGACCCCAAGAGACCCAGTACTTC. This encodes CAIGPQETQYF.

This clone was counted a few times. The V and J genes are TRBV20-1 and TRBJ2-7; 7 bases align to TRBD1. CDR3 length equals 10 residues. The V and J ends lost 6 bases and 7 bases, in that order; junction bases with no gene match: 3. Germline V CDR1 and CDR2: DFQATT, SNEGSKA (reference sequence). The CDR3 is CSATGREQYF. The CDR3 nucleotides read TGCAGTGCGACAGGGCGTGAGCAGTACTTC.

The gene calls are TRBV14 and TRBJ2-7; 12 positions match TRBD2. CDR1 and CDR2 (germline): SGHDN, FVKESK. The V segment lost 5 bases and the J segment 7 bases; nucleotides outside the gene matches: 9. The CDR3 sequence is 15 residues long. As DNA, the CDR3 is TGTGCCAGCAGCGCCAGGGCTAGCGGGAGGGATGAGCAGTACTTC. Translating it yields CASSARASGRDEQYF.